This T cell receptor beta chain was captured by sequencing in a study of T cells after yellow fever vaccination. Notes on the study in general: A secondary response was less intense yet reached its peak sooner, at day 5 versus 15. Repertoires obtained by FACS sorting could include abundant clonotypes that entered as contaminants from the bulk population. The appearance of a small share of clonotypes in both CD4 and CD8 compartments was observed.

In this sample, this clonotype turned up a few times. Its antigen is not identified. This CDR3 is 12 amino acids long. Germline V lookup: CDR1 SGHTA, CDR2 FQGNSA. Trimming took 10 bases from V and 3 from J, leaving 13 bases between them. In TCRdb, the 5' RACE reads were re-called with MiXCR into one record per CDR3 protein. The sample consists of some 670,000 distinct CDR3 sequences, 9% to 15% of them appearing once. V is TRBV7-2 and J is TRBJ2-7; maybe TRBD1 (6 bases). Specimen: PBMCs, collected on the day of the yellow fever booster vaccination. The clonotype originates from a young man who received the YFV17D yellow fever vaccine. This CDR3 is CATRQEIYEQYF. CDR3 coding DNA: TGTGCCACCAGACAGGAGATCTACGAGCAGTACTTC.